This T cell receptor beta chain was identified in a study of OX40 agonist ivuxolimab in advanced cancers. In the study overall: At 0.01 to 10 mg/kg, ivuxolimab was administered intravenously to patients every 2 weeks. Partial responses were achieved by three patients, of whom one had hepatocellular carcinoma and two had cutaneous melanoma. The study's findings and limits: At 0.1 to 3.0 mg/kg and by week 6, CD4+ and CD8+ T cells in the blood had expanded clonally.

Samples were taken at baseline and on day 1 of cycles 4 and 7. Clones were read by immunoSEQ multiplex PCR, and TCRdb kept only the in-frame ones, dropping some. The table has 75,000 to 100,000 clones, less than 85% seen once. Concerning this clone itself: Its specificity is not known.

The V end was cut by 1 base, the J end by 1 base, with 8 bases between. This CDR3 spans 15 amino acids. Looked up from germline, CDR1 is LNHNV and CDR2 is YYDKDF (reference sequence). The source material was CD4+ or CD8+ T cells sorted from blood, sampled in a trial of the OX40 agonist ivuxolimab. This receptor was taken from an adult with an advanced solid tumor such as melanoma, head and neck, liver or kidney cancer. This chain joins TRBV15 and TRBJ1-5; D unclear. This chain's CDR3 is CATSRAGLSNQPQHF. The CDR3 DNA is TGTGCCACCAGCAGAGCTGGGCTAAGCAATCAGCCCCAGCATTTT. The full variable domain, its missing parts supplied by reference TRBV15 and TRBJ1-5, is DAMVIQNPRYQVTQFGKPVTLSCSQTLNHNVMYWYQQKSSQAPKLLFHYYDKDFNNEADTPDNFQSRRPNTSFCFLDIRSPGLGDTAMYLCATSRAGLSNQPQHFGDGTRLSIL.